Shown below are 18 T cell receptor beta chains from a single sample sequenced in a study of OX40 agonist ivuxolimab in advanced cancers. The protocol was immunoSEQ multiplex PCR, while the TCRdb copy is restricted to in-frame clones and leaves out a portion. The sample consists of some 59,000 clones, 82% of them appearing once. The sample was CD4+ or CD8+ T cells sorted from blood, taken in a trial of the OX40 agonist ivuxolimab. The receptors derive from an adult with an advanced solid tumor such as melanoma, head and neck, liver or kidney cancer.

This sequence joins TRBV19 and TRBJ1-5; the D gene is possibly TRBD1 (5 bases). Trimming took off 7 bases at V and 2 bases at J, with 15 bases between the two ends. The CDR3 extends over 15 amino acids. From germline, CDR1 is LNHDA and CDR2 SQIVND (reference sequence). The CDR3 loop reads CASTDLGVGNQPQHF. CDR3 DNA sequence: TGTGCCAGTACCGATCTAGGGGTGGGCAATCAGCCCCAGCATTTT. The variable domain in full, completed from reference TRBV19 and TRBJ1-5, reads DGGITQSPKYLFRKEGQNVTLSCEQNLNHDAMYWYRQDPGQGLRLIYYSQIVNDFQKGDIAEGYSVSREKKESFPLTVTSAQKNPTAFYLCASTDLGVGNQPQHFGDGTRLSIL.

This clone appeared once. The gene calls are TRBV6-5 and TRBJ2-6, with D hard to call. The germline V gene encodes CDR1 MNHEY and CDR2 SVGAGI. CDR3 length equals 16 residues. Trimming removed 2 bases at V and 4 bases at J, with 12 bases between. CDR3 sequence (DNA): TGTGCCAGCAGTTACAAAGGACCGAACGGGGCCAACGTCCTGACTTTC. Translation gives CASSYKGPNGANVLTF.

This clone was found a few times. The CDR3 reads CASSSDKNTEAFF. The CDR3 DNA is TGTGCCAGCAGCTCGGACAAGAACACTGAAGCTTTCTTT. This chain joins TRBV7-7 and TRBJ1-1; D might be TRBD1 (5 bases). The V gene lost 4 bases and the J gene lost 1 base, with 7 bases spanning the gap. CDR1 is SSHAT and CDR2 is FNYEAQ in the germline V gene (reference sequence). The CDR3 is 13 amino acids.

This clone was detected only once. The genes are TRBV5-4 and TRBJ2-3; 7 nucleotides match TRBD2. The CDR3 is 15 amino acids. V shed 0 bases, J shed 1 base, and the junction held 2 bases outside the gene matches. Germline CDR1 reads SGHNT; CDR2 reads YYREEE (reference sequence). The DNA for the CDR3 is TGTGCCAGCAGCTTGGAACTAGCGCGCACAGATACGCAGTATTTT. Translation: CASSLELARTDTQYF.

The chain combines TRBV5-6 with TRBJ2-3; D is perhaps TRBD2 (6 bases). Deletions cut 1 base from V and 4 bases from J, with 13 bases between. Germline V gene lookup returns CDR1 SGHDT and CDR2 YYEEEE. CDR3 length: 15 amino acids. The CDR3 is CASSLFLARADTQYF. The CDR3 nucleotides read TGTGCCAGCAGCTTGTTTCTAGCGAGGGCAGATACGCAGTATTTT.

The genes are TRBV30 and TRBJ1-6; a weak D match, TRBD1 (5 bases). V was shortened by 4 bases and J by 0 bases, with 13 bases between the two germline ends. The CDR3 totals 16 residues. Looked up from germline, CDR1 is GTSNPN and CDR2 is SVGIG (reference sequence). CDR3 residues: CAWTLGGSSYNSPLHF. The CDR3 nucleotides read TGTGCCTGGACGTTGGGGGGAAGCTCCTATAATTCACCCCTCCACTTT.

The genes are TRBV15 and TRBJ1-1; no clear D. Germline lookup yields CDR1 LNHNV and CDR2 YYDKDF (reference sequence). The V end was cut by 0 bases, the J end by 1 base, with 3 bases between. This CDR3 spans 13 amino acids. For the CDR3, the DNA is TGTGCCACCAGCAGAGAAGAGAACACTGAAGCTTTCTTT. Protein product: CATSREENTEAFF. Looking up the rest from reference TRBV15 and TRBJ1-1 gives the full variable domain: DAMVIQNPRYQVTQFGKPVTLSCSQTLNHNVMYWYQQKSSQAPKLLFHYYDKDFNNEADTPDNFQSRRPNTSFCFLDIRSPGLGDTAMYLCATSREENTEAFFGQGTRLTVV.

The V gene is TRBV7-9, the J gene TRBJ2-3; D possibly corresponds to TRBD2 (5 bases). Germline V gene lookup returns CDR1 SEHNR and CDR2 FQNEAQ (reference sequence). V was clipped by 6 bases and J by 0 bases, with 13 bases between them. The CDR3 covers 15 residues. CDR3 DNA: TGTGCCAGCAGGCCCATAGCGACTAGCACAGATACGCAGTATTTT. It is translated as CASRPIATSTDTQYF.

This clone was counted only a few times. The CDR3 DNA is TGTGCCAGTAGTATTCAAACCAACACTGAAGCTTTCTTT. This translates into CASSIQTNTEAFF. The chain combines TRBV19 with TRBJ1-1; no clear D gene. The germline gives CDR1 LNHDA, CDR2 SQIVND (reference sequence). The ends were cut back, 3 bases at V and 2 bases at J, with 7 bases in the middle. This CDR3 is built from 13 residues.

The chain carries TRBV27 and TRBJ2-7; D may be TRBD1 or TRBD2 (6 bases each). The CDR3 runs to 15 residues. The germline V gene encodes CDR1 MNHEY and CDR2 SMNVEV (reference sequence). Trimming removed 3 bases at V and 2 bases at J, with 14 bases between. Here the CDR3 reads CASSFTLGGPYEQYF. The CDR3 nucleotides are TGTGCCAGCAGTTTTACACTGGGGGGCCCCTACGAGCAGTACTTC.

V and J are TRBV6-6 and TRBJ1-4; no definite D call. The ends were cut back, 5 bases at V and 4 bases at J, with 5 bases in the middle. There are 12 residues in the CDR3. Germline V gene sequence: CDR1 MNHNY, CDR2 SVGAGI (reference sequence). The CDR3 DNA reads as TGTGCCAGCAGTCGCAATAATGAAAAACTGTTTTTT. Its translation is CASSRNNEKLFF.

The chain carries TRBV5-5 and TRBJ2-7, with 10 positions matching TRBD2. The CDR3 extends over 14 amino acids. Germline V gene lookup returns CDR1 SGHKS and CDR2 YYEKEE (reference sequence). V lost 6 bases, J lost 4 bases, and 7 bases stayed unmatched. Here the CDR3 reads CASIVGLAAYEQYF. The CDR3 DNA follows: TGTGCCAGCATCGTCGGACTAGCGGCTTACGAGCAGTACTTC.

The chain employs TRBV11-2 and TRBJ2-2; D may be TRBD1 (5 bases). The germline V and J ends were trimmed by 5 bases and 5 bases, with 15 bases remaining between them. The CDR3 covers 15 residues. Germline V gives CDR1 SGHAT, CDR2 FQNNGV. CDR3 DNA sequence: TGTGCCAGCAGCCAGAGAGCAGGGTTTACCGGGGAGCTGTTTTTT. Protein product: CASSQRAGFTGELFF.

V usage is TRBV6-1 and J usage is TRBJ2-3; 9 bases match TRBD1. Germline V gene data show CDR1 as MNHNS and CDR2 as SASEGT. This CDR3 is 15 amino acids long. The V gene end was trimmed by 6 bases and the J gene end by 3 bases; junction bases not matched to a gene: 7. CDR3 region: CASRVPGQGTDTQYF. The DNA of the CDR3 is TGTGCCAGCAGAGTTCCGGGACAGGGAACAGATACGCAGTATTTT.

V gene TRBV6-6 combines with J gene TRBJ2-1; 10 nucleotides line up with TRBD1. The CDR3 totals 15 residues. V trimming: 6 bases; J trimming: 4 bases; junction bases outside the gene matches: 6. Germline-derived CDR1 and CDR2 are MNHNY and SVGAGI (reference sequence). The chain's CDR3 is CASRTGGPPYNEQFF. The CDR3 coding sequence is TGTGCCAGCAGGACAGGGGGCCCCCCATACAATGAGCAGTTCTTC.

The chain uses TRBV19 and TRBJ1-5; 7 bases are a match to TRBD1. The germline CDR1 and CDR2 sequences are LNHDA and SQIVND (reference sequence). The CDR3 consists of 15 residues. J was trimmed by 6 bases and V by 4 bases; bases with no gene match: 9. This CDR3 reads CASSTRTGASQPQHF. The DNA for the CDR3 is TGTGCCAGTAGTACCAGGACAGGCGCCAGTCAGCCCCAGCATTTT.

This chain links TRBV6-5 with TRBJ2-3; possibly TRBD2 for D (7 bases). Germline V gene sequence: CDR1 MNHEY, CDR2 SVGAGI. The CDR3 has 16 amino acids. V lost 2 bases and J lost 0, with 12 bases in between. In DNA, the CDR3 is TGTGCCAGCAGTTACAGGGGGGGGACGAGCACAGATACGCAGTATTTT. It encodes CASSYRGGTSTDTQYF.

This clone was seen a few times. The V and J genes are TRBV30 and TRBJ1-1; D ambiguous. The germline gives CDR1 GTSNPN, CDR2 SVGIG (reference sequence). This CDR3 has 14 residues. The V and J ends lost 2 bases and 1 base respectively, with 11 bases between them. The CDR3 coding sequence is TGTGCCTGGAGTTACCCGGGCTGGAACACTGAAGCTTTCTTT. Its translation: CAWSYPGWNTEAFF.